A single sample is the source of the 7 T cell receptor beta chains below, sequenced in a study of T-cell reconstitution after alpha-beta-depleted transplantation in children. Preparation of the TCRbeta library was carried out with unique molecular identifiers. Each CDR3 protein gets one entry after TCRdb re-called the PCR reads with MiXCR. This sample has roughly 610,000 distinct CDR3 sequences, with over 9.5% found just once. Source: PBMCs from the stem cell graft donor, taken from the stem cell graft. The receptors shown here come from a human donor who donated a stem cell graft to a child with acute myeloid leukemia.

The rearrangement uses TRBV20-1 and TRBJ2-1, with D possibly matching TRBD1 (5 bases). V was pared by 3 bases and J by 8 bases, with 11 bases between. The CDR3 runs to 12 residues. From germline, CDR1 is DFQATT and CDR2 SNEGSKA (reference sequence). CDR3 sequence (DNA): TGCAGTGCTAGTGATGGGGCGGATGAGCAGTTCTTC. This codes for CSASDGADEQFF.

This clonotype came up many times. This chain joins TRBV11-3 and TRBJ2-3, with 14 bases identical to TRBD2. Losses at the gene ends were 1 base for V and 2 bases for J; bases not matched to a gene: 8. This CDR3 is 19 amino acids long. The germline V gene has CDR1 SGHNT and CDR2 YENEEA. The CDR3 DNA follows: TGTGCCAGCAGCTTAGTGGGGACTAGCGGGAGAGAAACCACAGATACGCAGTATTTT. Translation gives CASSLVGTSGRETTDTQYF.

There are many counts of this clonotype. The V call is TRBV12-3 or TRBV12-4, the J call TRBJ2-3, with D perhaps TRBD2 (5 bases). Trimming shortened V by 3 bases and J by 3 bases, and 7 bases separated the two germline ends. The CDR3 consists of 13 residues. The CDR3 DNA follows: TGTGCCAGCAGTTTCGGGGAGACAGATACGCAGTATTTT. Translating it yields CASSFGETDTQYF.

In this sample, this clonotype turned up a few times. The CDR3 region has the DNA TGTGCCAGCAGCCCCCCGAGTGGACTAGTTTCGTCGGGAGTTTACAATGAGCAGTTCTTC. Translated, it gives CASSPPSGLVSSGVYNEQFF. This sequence joins TRBV7-8 and TRBJ2-1, with 7 positions matching TRBD2. This CDR3 spans 20 amino acids. The V segment lost 5 bases and the J segment 4 bases; nucleotides outside the gene matches: 23. Per germline, CDR1 SGHVS and CDR2 FQNEAQ.

The V call is TRBV7-2, the J call TRBJ2-7; possible D gene TRBD2, 5 bases. With 3 bases removed from V and 3 bases from J, the gap between germline ends came to 12 bases. CDR1 and CDR2 from the germline V gene are SGHTA and FQGNSA. The CDR3 is 14 residues long. CDR3 nucleotides: TGTGCCAGCAGCTTCGAAGTTGGAGGCTACGAGCAGTACTTC. It yields the protein CASSFEVGGYEQYF.

This clonotype occurred many times. The chain couples TRBV4-3 to TRBJ2-2; D is unclear. Trimming removed 4 bases at V and 9 bases at J, with 21 bases between. This CDR3 has 16 amino acids. Germline V gene data show CDR1 as LGHNA and CDR2 as YSLEER. The CDR3 DNA reads as TGCGCCAGCAGCCGGGAACTAAGATCCTCTATTAGGGAGCTGTTTTTT. It encodes CASSRELRSSIRELFF.

The rearrangement links TRBV5-1 to TRBJ2-5; D may match TRBD1 or TRBD2 (5 bases each). CDR3 size: 15 residues. Trimming removed 2 bases at V and 4 bases at J, with 15 bases between. Germline loops: CDR1 SGHRS, CDR2 YFSETQ. CDR3 in amino acids: CASSFNGGRVETQYF. The CDR3 nucleotides read TGCGCCAGCAGCTTTAATGGGGGACGGGTAGAGACCCAGTACTTC.